The clone carrying this TCR beta chain appeared a few times. No antigen is known for it. V lost 2 bases and J 0 bases, leaving 10 bases between the germline ends. The CDR3 covers 16 residues. Germline values: CDR1 KGHDR, CDR2 SFDVKD. This sample is part of a study of T-cell memory formation after mild COVID-19. Whole-study context: TCR clusters were mostly donor specific.

Study outcomes and limitations: The finding that pre-infection memory included some responding clones suggested that cross-reactive memory joined. CM and EM subsets held most contracting CD4+ clones; EMRA held CD8+ ones.

Constant-segment primers and 5'RACE yielded cDNA libraries for TCR alpha and TCR beta, each carrying sample barcodes and UMIs. MiXCR, applied by TCRdb to the 5' RACE reads, yields one record per CDR3 protein. The sample has tens of thousands of distinct CDR3 sequences, about 6.1% seen once. Material for sequencing was PBMCs or a T cell subset sorted from them (not recorded which). This sequence originates from an adult who had mild COVID-19 (a few samples of this study predate the infection). Cell type and time point are not known. The chain carries TRBV24-1 and TRBJ1-5; D is unresolved. CDR3 loop: CATSDSSTVSNQPQHF. Here the CDR3 DNA reads TGTGCCACCAGTGATTCGAGCACAGTTAGCAATCAGCCCCAGCATTTT.